This is a list of T cell receptor beta chains from one sample in a study of cytomegalovirus exposure and HLA in healthy donors. The repertoire was sequenced with immunoSEQ multiplex PCR; TCRdb's copy has only in-frame clones and lacks some. The sample includes roughly 120,000 clones, approximately 90% of them seen just once. The material sequenced was PBMCs. All receptors derive from a man between 18 and 35 years old in good health and CMV-seropositive. The CDR3 runs from the conserved cysteine through the conserved F or W. The D gene is left open where the match is weak. Expanded clones are given a class, and other clones once, few, many or no size at all.

D | size | J | V | DNA | CDR3
TRBD1 | - | TRBJ1-5 | TRBV2 | TGTGCCAGCAGCTGGACAGGGACTCAGCCCCAGCATTTT | CASSWTGTQPQHF
- | - | TRBJ1-6 | TRBV19 | TGTGCCAGTAGTAAGACAGTAGTCAATTCACCCCTCCACTTT | CASSKTVVNSPLHF
- | - | TRBJ1-1 | TRBV29-1 | TGCAGCGTTGGACAAGGCACTGAAGCTTTCTTT | CSVGQGTEAFF
- | - | TRBJ1-1 | TRBV28 | TGTGCCACCAAGGGGGGAGGGGTCCAAGCTTTCTTT | CATKGGGVQAFF
- | - | TRBJ2-5 | TRBV7-2 | TGTGCCAGCAGTCCGGTCCCTAGGGAGACCCAGTACTTC | CASSPVPRETQYF
- | few | TRBJ1-5 | TRBV7-6 | TGTGCCAGCAGCTCTTTTATTGGCAATCAGCCCCAGCATTTT | CASSSFIGNQPQHF
TRBD1 | - | TRBJ2-2 | TRBV9 | TGTGCCAGCAGCCCTAGGGGACAGTACGCGAACACCGGGGAGCTGTTTTTT | CASSPRGQYANTGELFF
- | - | TRBJ1-2 | TRBV28 | TGTGCCAGCAGTTTCCCCTCGAGGGGGTTGGTTCTTAACTATGGCTACACCTTC | CASSFPSRGLVLNYGYTF
- | - | TRBJ2-3 | TRBV11-2 | TGTGCCAGCAGCTTTAGGACGCCCTCCGGGAATACGCAGTATTTT | CASSFRTPSGNTQYF
- | - | TRBJ2-1 | TRBV29-1 | TGCAGCGTTAGTGGAGGAGACTCCCCGTCCAATGAGCAGTTCTTC | CSVSGGDSPSNEQFF
TRBD1 | once | TRBJ2-3 | TRBV6-5 | TGTGCCAGCAGTTATGGGACAGGGAGCACAGATACGCAGTATTTT | CASSYGTGSTDTQYF
- | - | TRBJ2-7 | TRBV6-6 | TGTGCCAGCAGTTACTCGCCCGACAGTTCCTACGAGCAGTACTTC | CASSYSPDSSYEQYF
TRBD1 | few | TRBJ1-2 | TRBV11-2 | TGTGCCAGCAGCTCCCCCGGGACAGGAAACTATGGCTACACCTTC | CASSSPGTGNYGYTF
- | - | TRBJ1-6 | TRBV18 | TGTGCCAGCTCACCACCGGGGGGGACGGATAATTCACCCCTCCACTTT | CASSPPGGTDNSPLHF
TRBD2 | - | TRBJ2-2 | TRBV7-2 | TGTGCCAGCAGCCTCGATCGGGGGGGCCTAGGGGAGCTGTTTTTT | CASSLDRGGLGELFF
- | - | TRBJ1-1 | TRBV5-1 | TGCGCCAGCAGCATTCAGGGGACTGAAGCTTTCTTT | CASSIQGTEAFF
TRBD1 | - | TRBJ1-2 | TRBV7-2 | TGTGCCAGCAGCTCCCGGGACAGCCCTTATGTCCCCTCGACCTTC | CASSSRDSPYVPSTF
- | - | TRBJ2-3 | TRBV5-1 | TGCGCCAGCAGCTTGGTTTACAGGGCCGATACGCAGTATTTT | CASSLVYRADTQYF
- | once | TRBJ1-2 | TRBV28 | TGTGCCAGCAGCGCGGGGGACCGTAACTATGGCTACACCTTC | CASSAGDRNYGYTF
TRBD1 | - | TRBJ2-7 | TRBV28 | TGTGCCAGCAGACTACAGGGGGACGACGAGCAGTACTTC | CASRLQGDDEQYF
- | - | TRBJ1-1 | TRBV11-2 | TGTGCCAGCAGCTTAGGGACAGTTGAAGCTTTCTTT | CASSLGTVEAFF
- | - | TRBJ1-1 | TRBV7-2 | TGTGCCAGCAGCTTAGAAAGGGGCCGAACTGAAGCTTTCTTT | CASSLERGRTEAFF
TRBD1 | - | TRBJ2-5 | TRBV7-2 | TGTGCCAGCAGCCCTGACAGGGATTACGAGACCCAGTACTTC | CASSPDRDYETQYF
- | - | TRBJ1-2 | TRBV7-9 | TGTGCCAGCAGCTTAGGACAGTTCGACTCTAACTATGGCTACACCTTC | CASSLGQFDSNYGYTF
TRBD2 | - | TRBJ2-7 | TRBV27 | TGTGCCAGTCGACTAGCGGGGGGCCGAAACGAATACGAGCAGTACTTC | CASRLAGGRNEYEQYF
- | - | TRBJ1-1 | TRBV5-6 | TGTGCCAGCAGCTTAATCCGCAGGGACACTGAAGCTTTCTTT | CASSLIRRDTEAFF
- | - | TRBJ2-7 | TRBV7-2 | TGTGCCAGCAGCTCAGGACTGAAACGCTACGAGCAGTACTTC | CASSSGLKRYEQYF
TRBD1 | few | TRBJ2-7 | TRBV7-7 | TGTGCCAGCAGCCCAGGACAGGCCTCCTACGAGCAGTACTTC | CASSPGQASYEQYF
TRBD2 | few | TRBJ2-2 | TRBV28 | TGTGCCAGCATGGGTAGCGGGGGGGCTAACACCGGGGAGCTGTTTTTT | CASMGSGGANTGELFF
TRBD1 | - | TRBJ2-5 | TRBV5-1 | TGCGCCAGCAGCTTAGCCGGGACAGGGGAAGAGACCCAGTACTTC | CASSLAGTGEETQYF
- | - | TRBJ2-7 | TRBV19 | TGTGCCAGTAGTATCGCAACAGATGACGAGCAGTACTTC | CASSIATDDEQYF
TRBD1 | - | TRBJ1-6 | TRBV6-1 | TGTGCCAGCAGTGAAGCACAGGGGGCTTCAAATTCACCCCTCCACTTT | CASSEAQGASNSPLHF
- | - | TRBJ2-7 | TRBV4-3 | TGCGCCAGCAGCCAAGATCAGGCAGGCTACGAGCAGTACTTC | CASSQDQAGYEQYF
- | - | TRBJ2-3 | TRBV4-2 | TGTGCCAGCAGCCAAGGACAGACCTTGAGCACAGATACGCAGTATTTT | CASSQGQTLSTDTQYF
TRBD1 | - | TRBJ1-2 | TRBV5-8 | TGTGCCAGCAGCTTGCAGGACAGGGGTTGGTATGGCTACACCTTC | CASSLQDRGWYGYTF
- | once | TRBJ1-4 | TRBV18 | TGTGCCAGCTCACGGGCAGGCGTCAATGAAAAACTGTTTTTT | CASSRAGVNEKLFF
TRBD1 | - | TRBJ1-1 | TRBV10-3 | TGTGCCATCAGTGAGCCTAGGCGGACAGGGAGGAGGGGCACTGAAGCTTTCTTT | CAISEPRRTGRRGTEAFF
TRBD1 | - | TRBJ1-2 | TRBV5-4 | TGTGCCAGCAGCTTGAACAGGGGGTATGGCTACACCTTC | CASSLNRGYGYTF
- | - | TRBJ2-5 | TRBV2 | TGTGCCAGCACCCGGGATCAAGAGACCCAGTACTTC | CASTRDQETQYF
- | - | TRBJ1-6 | TRBV6-5 | TGTGCCAGCAACCTTACACCAGATTCACCCCTCCACTTT | CASNLTPDSPLHF
- | - | TRBJ1-5 | TRBV7-2 | TGTGCCAGCAGCCCTATGGAGCCTAGTGTTAATCAGCCCCAGCATTTT | CASSPMEPSVNQPQHF
TRBD1 | - | TRBJ2-7 | TRBV2 | TGTGCCAGCAAGGTCGGGACAGTCACCTACGAGCAGTACTTC | CASKVGTVTYEQYF
TRBD1 | - | TRBJ2-7 | TRBV15 | TGTGCCACCAGCAGAGAACAAGGGACAGGGGCCAAGATAGAGTACTTC | CATSREQGTGAKIEYF
- | - | TRBJ1-3 | TRBV5-8 | TGTGCCAGCAGCCCGCTTTCGGAGTCTGGAAACACCATATATTTT | CASSPLSESGNTIYF
- | - | TRBJ2-5 | TRBV28 | TGTGCCAGCAGTAGGCTAGAAGAGACCCAGTACTTC | CASSRLEETQYF
- | - | TRBJ2-7 | TRBV14 | TGTGCCAGCAGCGCGCGGGGGGACAGGGATGGTGAAGAGCAGTACTTC | CASSARGDRDGEEQYF
- | - | TRBJ2-5 | TRBV14 | TGTGCCAGCAGCCAAGCCCTGCAGGGCCGGGGGAGAGAGACCCAGTACTTC | CASSQALQGRGRETQYF
- | - | TRBJ1-5 | TRBV9 | TGTGCCAGCAGCGTAGGAGGTGGCAATCAGCCCCAGCATTTT | CASSVGGGNQPQHF
- | - | TRBJ1-1 | TRBV7-8 | TGTGCCAGCAGCTTTACTGAAAGGAACACTGAAGCTTTCTTT | CASSFTERNTEAFF
TRBD2 | - | TRBJ2-1 | TRBV5-4 | TGTGCCAGCAGCTTGTCACGGTCGGGGGGGGACAATGAGCAGTTCTTC | CASSLSRSGGDNEQFF
- | - | TRBJ2-1 | TRBV27 | TGTGCCAGCAGTTTTTCTGGGCCAAACAATGAGCAGTTCTTC | CASSFSGPNNEQFF